This record covers a single T cell receptor (beta chain). Antigen unknown. Assay: immunoSEQ multiplex PCR; the TCRdb copy retains only in-frame clones and omits some. The profile shows 25,000 to 30,000 clones, around nine tenths of them singletons. The entry originates in a study of PD-L1 blockade in urothelial cancer. Study in general: Male sex and bladder-origin urothelial cancer characterized about 90% of the 29 patients. Patients previously received 0 to 3 chemotherapy regimens. At 6 weeks and at 3 weeks (second dose) after treatment start, blood was analyzed. Overall study findings and caveats: Pretreatment peripheral blood TCR clonality that fell below the median predicted better survival among the patients studied.

The sample was PBMCs, taken around atezolizumab (anti-PD-L1) treatment. This clonotype was obtained from a man aged 50-59 years with urothelial cancer.

The DNA for the CDR3 is TGTGCCAGCAGTGTAGAGCGGGGCTACAATGAGCAGTTCTTC. It translates to CASSVERGYNEQFF. The rearrangement uses TRBV6-1 and TRBJ2-1; 7 positions agree with TRBD2. This CDR3 is built from 14 residues. CDR1 and CDR2 (germline): MNHNS, SASEGT. Losses at the gene ends were 4 bases for V and 3 bases for J; bases not matched to a gene: 3.